This is a list of T cell receptor beta chains from one sample in a study of spatial heterogeneity in lung cancer. From the 5' RACE reads, TCRdb called clonotypes with MiXCR, one entry per CDR3 protein. The sample has 35,000 to 55,000 distinct CDR3 sequences, under 7.5% seen once; the top ten hold 40% to 45%. This sample comprised PBMCs, obtained at surgery. These receptors all stem from a female donor with early-stage non-small cell lung cancer. CDR3s include the opening cysteine and the closing phenylalanine or tryptophan. The D gene is left open where the match is weak. Clone size is not always given. Where it is, it says once, few, many or a class for expanded clones.

d_gene: .; v_gene: TRBV12-3/TRBV12-4; j_gene: TRBJ2-7; abundance: few; CDR3nt: TGTGCCAGCAGTTTAGGGGAGATTTACGAGCAGTACTTC; CDR3aa: CASSLGEIYEQYF
d_gene: .; v_gene: TRBV2; j_gene: TRBJ1-2; abundance: .; CDR3nt: TGTGCCAGCAGTGAACAGGGATATGGCTACACCTTC; CDR3aa: CASSEQGYGYTF
d_gene: .; v_gene: TRBV6-2/TRBV6-3; j_gene: TRBJ2-1; abundance: many; CDR3nt: TGTGCCAGCAGGGATAGCTCCTACAATGAGCAGTTCTTC; CDR3aa: CASRDSSYNEQFF
d_gene: .; v_gene: TRBV30; j_gene: TRBJ2-3; abundance: many; CDR3nt: TGTGCCTGGGATAGCGGAGATACGCAGTATTTT; CDR3aa: CAWDSGDTQYF
d_gene: .; v_gene: TRBV21-1; j_gene: TRBJ1-3; abundance: .; CDR3nt: TGTGCCAGCAGCAAATGGGTACAGGCTTCTGGAAACACCATATATTTT; CDR3aa: CASSKWVQASGNTIYF
d_gene: .; v_gene: TRBV28; j_gene: TRBJ2-2; abundance: many; CDR3nt: TGTGCCAGCAGTTTCGCGGGGCTGGGGGAGCTGTTTTTT; CDR3aa: CASSFAGLGELFF
d_gene: TRBD2; v_gene: TRBV7-2; j_gene: TRBJ2-5; abundance: .; CDR3nt: TGTGCCAGCAGCTTAGATATCTCGGGGGGTCAGACCCAGTACTTC; CDR3aa: CASSLDISGGQTQYF
d_gene: .; v_gene: TRBV6-6; j_gene: TRBJ1-1; abundance: few; CDR3nt: TGTGCCAGCAGTCGGGAGAGGACTGAAGCTTTCTTT; CDR3aa: CASSRERTEAFF
d_gene: .; v_gene: TRBV7-9; j_gene: TRBJ2-7; abundance: many; CDR3nt: TGTGCCAGCAGCTTACCCGGGACGAAGGACTACGAGCAGTACTTC; CDR3aa: CASSLPGTKDYEQYF
d_gene: TRBD1; v_gene: TRBV2; j_gene: TRBJ1-1; abundance: many; CDR3nt: TGTGCCAGCAGACGACGGGCGGGGACAGGGGGCTCCCACACTGAAGCTTTCTTT; CDR3aa: CASRRRAGTGGSHTEAFF
d_gene: .; v_gene: TRBV20-1; j_gene: TRBJ1-5; abundance: many; CDR3nt: TGCAGTGCTAGCCCGGGACAAGGCAATCAGCCCCAGCATTTT; CDR3aa: CSASPGQGNQPQHF
d_gene: .; v_gene: TRBV6-1; j_gene: TRBJ1-2; abundance: .; CDR3nt: TGTGCCAGCAGTGCCCTGGGCGGGGTTGGAGGCTACACCTTC; CDR3aa: CASSALGGVGGYTF
d_gene: .; v_gene: TRBV19; j_gene: TRBJ1-2; abundance: .; CDR3nt: TGTGCCAGTAGTATATCGTCCGGACAGACTACTAACTATGGCTACACCTTC; CDR3aa: CASSISSGQTTNYGYTF
d_gene: .; v_gene: TRBV3-1; j_gene: TRBJ1-1; abundance: many; CDR3nt: TGTGCCAGCAGCCACAGGAACACTGAAGCTTTCTTT; CDR3aa: CASSHRNTEAFF
d_gene: TRBD1; v_gene: TRBV29-1; j_gene: TRBJ1-1; abundance: .; CDR3nt: TGCAGCGTGGGGGACAGGGTAACGAACACTGAAGCTTTCTTT; CDR3aa: CSVGDRVTNTEAFF
d_gene: .; v_gene: TRBV7-2; j_gene: TRBJ1-3; abundance: .; CDR3nt: TGTGCCAGCAGCTTGGGCAACGGGCCGGCTGGAAACACCATATATTTT; CDR3aa: CASSLGNGPAGNTIYF
d_gene: .; v_gene: TRBV20-1; j_gene: TRBJ1-2; abundance: many; CDR3nt: TGCAGTGCTCAGAGGGGGGACTATGGCTACACCTTC; CDR3aa: CSAQRGDYGYTF
d_gene: TRBD2; v_gene: TRBV11-2; j_gene: TRBJ2-1; abundance: .; CDR3nt: TGTGCCAGCAGCTTCCGGACTAGCGCCAACTACAATGAGCAGTTCTTC; CDR3aa: CASSFRTSANYNEQFF
d_gene: .; v_gene: TRBV5-5; j_gene: TRBJ2-2; abundance: many; CDR3nt: TGTGCCAGCAGCTTGTACGGGGACACGACCGGGGAGCTGTTTTTT; CDR3aa: CASSLYGDTTGELFF
d_gene: .; v_gene: TRBV7-9; j_gene: TRBJ2-3; abundance: many; CDR3nt: TGTGCCAGCAGCTTAGGGGGGCCGGATACGCAGTATTTT; CDR3aa: CASSLGGPDTQYF
d_gene: .; v_gene: TRBV30; j_gene: TRBJ1-5; abundance: few; CDR3nt: TGTGCCTGGAGTGGGAAACAGGGCAATCAGCCCCAGCATTTT; CDR3aa: CAWSGKQGNQPQHF
d_gene: TRBD2; v_gene: TRBV7-2; j_gene: TRBJ2-6; abundance: many; CDR3nt: TGTGCCAGCAGTATTAGCGGGGGATCTGGGGCCAACGTCCTGACTTTC; CDR3aa: CASSISGGSGANVLTF
d_gene: TRBD1; v_gene: TRBV6-1; j_gene: TRBJ1-6; abundance: many; CDR3nt: TGTGCCAGCATTTCGGGCTTAGGGGGCCGGAATTCACCCCTCCACTTT; CDR3aa: CASISGLGGRNSPLHF
d_gene: .; v_gene: TRBV7-2; j_gene: TRBJ1-1; abundance: few; CDR3nt: TGTGCCAGCAGCTTATATACGGGAGCTTTCTTT; CDR3aa: CASSLYTGAFF
d_gene: .; v_gene: TRBV3-1; j_gene: TRBJ1-2; abundance: many; CDR3nt: TGTGCCAGCAGCCGTCGAGAATACTTTAACTATGGCTACACCTTC; CDR3aa: CASSRREYFNYGYTF
d_gene: TRBD1; v_gene: TRBV28; j_gene: TRBJ2-2; abundance: many; CDR3nt: TGTGCCAGCAGTTTAGTGGGACAGGGGAACACCGGGGAGCTGTTTTTT; CDR3aa: CASSLVGQGNTGELFF
d_gene: .; v_gene: TRBV7-9; j_gene: TRBJ1-1; abundance: .; CDR3nt: TGTGCCAGCAGCTGGGGGCAAGGAGCTTTCTTT; CDR3aa: CASSWGQGAFF